Below, 31 T cell receptor beta chains from the same sample are listed, as sequenced in a study of CD8+CD57+ T cells in acquired aplastic anemia. TCR beta VDJ and CDR3 were profiled, and genomic DNA was the template. TCRdb re-analysed the reads in MiXCR, keeping a single row per CDR3 protein. Of roughly 250,000 distinct CDR3 sequences in the sample, around 82% were seen once. CD8+CD57+ cell expansion, shown by flow cytometry, had occurred in the patients selected for sequencing. The sample was sorted CD4+, CD8+, or CD8+CD57+ T cells (not recorded which) from PBMCs. All receptors derive from a human donor with aplastic anemia.

Turning to this clonotype: A read error is likely, as this CDR3 ends without the conserved phenylalanine or tryptophan. The V gene is TRBV9, the J gene TRBJ1-2; D is undetermined. In germline, CDR1 is SGDLS, CDR2 YYNGEE. This CDR3 is 13 amino acids long. The V gene lost 7 bases and the J gene lost 10 bases, with 20 bases spanning the gap. DNA of the CDR3: TGTGCCAGCGGCCGAGGCCTTGCAGTTCACTACACCGTC. Amino acids: CASGRGLAVHYTV.

V usage is TRBV5-4 and J usage is TRBJ1-6; D gene uncertain. Looked up from germline, CDR1 is SGHNT and CDR2 is YYREEE (reference sequence). V was shortened by 1 base and J by 5 bases, with 7 bases between the two germline ends. This CDR3 has 14 residues. CDR3: CASSLTTDNSPLHF. In DNA, the CDR3 is TGTGCCAGCAGCTTGACTACCGATAATTCACCCCTCCACTTT.

J is TRBJ2-3 and V is TRBV7-2; TRBD2 matches 8 bases. Germline lookup yields CDR1 SGHTA and CDR2 FQGNSA. The CDR3 has 14 amino acids. Trimming cost V 6 bases and J 6 bases; bases outside gene matches: 8. The CDR3 reads CASRGAGGTDTQYF. CDR3 coding DNA: TGTGCCAGCAGGGGGGCGGGGGGTACCGATACGCAGTATTTT.

The gene calls are TRBV9 and TRBJ2-7; 7 positions match TRBD1. This CDR3 region has 12 residues. The germline V gene has CDR1 SGDLS and CDR2 YYNGEE. Trimming removed 9 bases from V and 9 bases from J; junction bases left unmatched: 12. CDR3 DNA: TGTGCCACCAGACAGGGTGTGGGCGTGCAGTACTTC. Its translation: CATRQGVGVQYF.

Worth noting for this clonotype: One junction end does not reproduce the germline sequence, and a read error may be involved. The rearrangement uses TRBV9 and TRBJ2-3; a weak D match, TRBD1 (7 bases). This CDR3 has 14 residues. Germline V CDR1 and CDR2: SGDLS, YYNGEE. The CDR3: CASSVGGRQGGNNF. The CDR3 nucleotides are TGTGCCAGCAGCGTGGGGGGACGACAGGGAGGAAACAATTTT.

CDR3: CASSFQPGGGFYEQFF. CDR3 DNA: TGTGCCAGCAGCTTTCAACCCGGCGGGGGGTTTTATGAGCAGTTCTTC. V gene TRBV7-9 combines with J gene TRBJ2-1, with 8 positions matching TRBD2. Germline trimming cut 3 bases from V and 8 bases from J; bases unmatched to any gene: 12. CDR3 length equals 16 residues. In germline, CDR1 is SEHNR, CDR2 FQNEAQ (reference sequence). The entire variable domain, with the rest obtained from reference TRBV7-9 and TRBJ2-1, is as follows: DTGVSQNPRHKITKRGQNVTFRCDPISEHNRLYWYRQTLGQGPEFLTYFQNEAQLEKSRLLSDRFSAERPKGSFSTLEIQRTEQGDSAMYLCASSFQPGGGFYEQFFGPGTRLTVL.

A remark on this clonotype: A junction end diverges from the germline sequence, so it may reflect a read error. The chain has TRBV7-9 and TRBJ2-3; possible D gene TRBD1, 6 bases. The CDR3 is 14 residues long. Germline V gene lookup returns CDR1 SEHNR and CDR2 FQNEAQ (reference sequence). The CDR3 bases are TGTGCCAGCAGCCCCGCGGCAGGGGCTCACACAGAGACGTTT. Its translation: CASSPAAGAHTETF. Supplemented by reference TRBV7-9 and TRBJ2-3, the full variable domain reads DTGVSQNPRHKITKRGQNVTFRCDPISEHNRLYWYRQTLGQGPEFLTYFQNEAQLEKSRLLSDRFSAERPKGSFSTLEIQRTEQGDSAMYLCASSPAAGAHTETFGPGTRLTVL.

A note on this clonotype: An end of the junction differs from the germline gene, which may be a read error. The rearrangement uses TRBV2 and TRBJ1-1; maybe TRBD1 (6 bases). This CDR3 has 15 residues. Per germline, CDR1 SNHLY and CDR2 FYNNEI. CDR3 DNA: TGTGCCAGCAGCTTAGCTCTCACAGGGAACACTGAAGGGCTCTTT. This translates into CASSLALTGNTEGLF. Variable domain in full (rest from reference TRBV2 and TRBJ1-1): EPEVTQTPSHQVTQMGQEVILRCVPISNHLYFYWYRQILGQKVEFLVSFYNNEISEKSEIFDDQFSVERPDGSNFTLKIRSTKLEDSAMYFCASSLALTGNTEGLFGQGTRLTVV.

The chain has TRBV7-9 and TRBJ2-2; weak D call: TRBD2 (5 bases). The CDR3 length is 15 residues. Germline CDR1 and CDR2: SEHNR and FQNEAQ (reference sequence). The V end lost 5 bases, the J end lost 10 bases, and 20 bases lay between the germline ends. The CDR3 region has the DNA TGTGCCAGCAGCGTCGGGGAGAGAACCGCCGCGGAGCTGTTTTTT. It is translated as CASSVGERTAAELFF.

The genes are TRBV24-1 and TRBJ2-7; D gene uncertain. Germline-derived CDR1 and CDR2 are KGHDR and SFDVKD. The CDR3 spans 14 residues. The CDR3 nucleotides read TGTGCCACCAGTGGCAGCCTAACGAACTACGGGCAGTCCGTC. This gives the protein CATSGSLTNYGQSV.

With regard to this clonotype: Sequence at one end of the junction differs from germline and may be a read error. The V and J genes are TRBV7-6 and TRBJ2-3, with D possibly TRBD2 on 5 matching bases. The CDR3 runs 14 residues. Per the germline V gene, CDR1 is SGHVS and CDR2 is FNYEAQ. The CDR3 nucleotides read TGTGCCAGCAGCTTCACGAGGGATGAGGAGTTCTTCTGTTTT. As protein: CASSFTRDEEFFCF.

About this clonotype itself: Since no conserved phenylalanine or tryptophan closes the CDR3, a read error is the likely cause. Because the CDR3's place on the DNA is in doubt, the DNA is left out and the CDR3 is given as listed by TCRdb. CDR3 region: CASSDGGIHEQVFAP. The rearrangement links TRBV2 to TRBJ1-2; no DNA check was done on the table's D call, TRBD1. Counting both end residues, the CDR3 totals 15 amino acids. Germline V CDR1 and CDR2: SNHLY, FYNNEI.

With respect to this clonotype: Because the CDR3 is missing its conserved closing phenylalanine or tryptophan, this is likely a read error. No DNA is shown, since the ends of the CDR3 on it are uncertain; the CDR3 is the one TCRdb lists. The CDR3 loop is CASSLDLTVNNE. The rearrangement uses TRBV7-9 and TRBJ2-4; TRBD1 is taken as the D call from the table, unchecked against the DNA. The CDR3 is made up of 12 amino acids, end residues included. The germline gives CDR1 SEHNR, CDR2 FQNEAQ (reference sequence).

This clonotype was seen many times. The chain couples TRBV6-2 or TRBV6-3 to TRBJ2-6; 8 bases map to TRBD1. Trimming took 9 bases from V and 0 from J; bases not matched to a gene: 7. There are 16 residues in the CDR3. CDR1 MNHEY and CDR2 SVGEGT come from the germline V gene. The DNA of the CDR3 is TGTGCCAGTTCTACAGGGGGTTACTCTGGGGCCAACGTCCTGACTTTC. Protein sequence: CASSTGGYSGANVLTF.

The J gene is TRBJ1-1, the V gene TRBV7-8; unclear D gene. This CDR3 contains 15 residues. The germline V gene has CDR1 SGHVS and CDR2 FQNEAQ. Between the trimmed V and J ends, which lost 0 bases and 11 bases, there was a span of 19 bases. The CDR3 DNA is TGTGCCAGCAGCTTAGCTGGAGGTCGGAATACGCAGGCTTTCTTT. Translated, it gives CASSLAGGRNTQAFF.

The gene calls are TRBV7-9 and TRBJ2-7; D might be TRBD1 (6 bases). The CDR3 is made up of 15 amino acids. From germline, CDR1 is SEHNR and CDR2 FQNEAQ (reference sequence). V lost 8 bases, J lost 5 bases, and 22 bases lay in between. The CDR3 DNA follows: TGTGCCAGCTGCGGACAGCCTGAGGCGGTTGACGAGCAGTACTTC. It yields the protein CASCGQPEAVDEQYF.

CDR3 amino acids: CASSLDLTVEELFF. The CDR3 region has the DNA TGTGCCAGCAGCTTAGATCTGACAGTCGAGGAGCTGTTTTTT. This chain uses TRBV11-3 with TRBJ2-2; D is perhaps TRBD1 (5 bases). The CDR3 has 14 residues. The V end was cut by 0 bases, the J end by 10 bases, with 12 bases between. The germline V gene has CDR1 SGHNT and CDR2 YENEEA.

V is TRBV7-8 and J is TRBJ2-1; 12 bases match TRBD2. The CDR3 has 15 amino acids. V was clipped by 8 bases and J by 8 bases; unmatched bases: 10. Germline CDR1 and CDR2: SGHVS and FQNEAQ. The CDR3 loop is CASQFGLAGMDEQFF. The CDR3 DNA follows: TGTGCCAGCCAATTCGGACTAGCGGGGATGGATGAGCAGTTCTTC.

A word on this clonotype: One end of the junction varies from germline; a read error may be responsible. The gene calls are TRBV7-7 and TRBJ2-2; D tentatively fits TRBD1 or TRBD2 (5 bases each). The germline CDR1 and CDR2 sequences are SSHAT and FNYEAQ (reference sequence). This CDR3 is 12 amino acids long. The CDR3 region is CAVSIGTGTLYF. The CDR3 DNA follows: TGTGCCGTTAGTATCGGTACCGGGACCCTGTATTTT.

This clonotype was recorded only once. The chain combines TRBV7-8 with TRBJ2-3; no firm D call. The CDR3 length is 14 residues. Germline lookup yields CDR1 SGHVS and CDR2 FQNEAQ. Trimming took 1 base from V and 9 from J, leaving 14 bases between them. The CDR3 spells CASSLDGDGATQYF. The CDR3 bases are TGTGCCAGCAGCTTAGATGGAGACGGCGCAACGCAGTATTTT.

The V gene is TRBV13, the J gene TRBJ1-2; D is possibly TRBD1 (5 bases). Trimming took off 0 bases at V and 3 bases at J, with 11 bases between the two ends. There are 15 residues in the CDR3. Per the germline V gene, CDR1 is PRHDT and CDR2 is FYEKMQ (reference sequence). The CDR3 nucleotides read TGTGCCAGCAGCTTAGGCTGGGGCTTGGACTATGGCTACACCTTC. Translation: CASSLGWGLDYGYTF.

Comments on this clonotype: Germline is not matched at one junction end, which may reflect a read error. The chain employs TRBV7-8 and TRBJ2-3; TRBD2 matches 10 bases. Looked up from germline, CDR1 is SGHVS and CDR2 is FQNEAQ. CDR3 length: 14 amino acids. The CDR3 spells CARTLAGGPVTEYF. The DNA for the CDR3 is TGTGCCAGAACCTTAGCGGGAGGTCCCGTTACGGAGTATTTT.

The chain joins TRBV5-1 to TRBJ1-6; D ambiguous. The germline V gene encodes CDR1 SGHRS and CDR2 YFSETQ. The CDR3 covers 15 residues. V lost 4 bases, J lost 4 bases, and 12 bases lay in between. CDR3 nucleotides: TGCGCCAGCAGCCACTACCGGGAGTATAATTCACCCCTCCACTTT. It translates to CASSHYREYNSPLHF.

In this sample, this clonotype turned up a few times. This chain links TRBV19 with TRBJ1-5; the D gene is possibly TRBD1 (6 bases). Germline V gene lookup returns CDR1 LNHDA and CDR2 SQIVND (reference sequence). V lost 8 bases to trimming and J lost 0 bases, with 11 bases between them. The CDR3 is 14 residues long. The CDR3 DNA follows: TGTGCCAGTCGGGGGCCTAATAGCAATCAGCCCCAGCATTTT. This translates into CASRGPNSNQPQHF.

The chain employs TRBV9 and TRBJ2-3; no reliable D call. Germline V gene sequence: CDR1 SGDLS, CDR2 YYNGEE. With 0 bases removed from V and 11 bases from J, the gap between germline ends came to 16 bases. The CDR3 is made up of 14 amino acids. CDR3 in amino acids: CASSVEANPSRQYF. CDR3 coding DNA: TGTGCCAGCAGCGTAGAAGCCAATCCCTCTAGGCAGTATTTT.

As regards this clonotype: One end of the junction varies from germline; a read error may be responsible. The chain uses TRBV10-3 and TRBJ2-7; D gene uncertain. Germline V CDR1 and CDR2: ENHRY, SYGVKD. The CDR3 runs 14 residues. CDR3 loop: CASSSDKQYYEQYF. In DNA, the CDR3 is TGTGCCAGCAGTTCTGATAAACAGTACTACGAGCAGTACTTC.

Worth noting for this clonotype: The CDR3 end shows no conserved phenylalanine or tryptophan, and so a read error is likely. The DNA is omitted, as the CDR3 cannot be located on it reliably, and the CDR3 follows TCRdb's listing. This chain joins TRBV19 and TRBJ2-1; TRBD2 is the table's D call and was not checked against the DNA. Germline CDR1 reads LNHDA; CDR2 reads SQIVND (reference sequence). The CDR3 is 16 residues long, ends included. The CDR3 protein is CASSQGPSYGYTFRSV.

This clonotype was seen a few times. This chain connects TRBV27 to TRBJ2-1, with 11 bases that match TRBD1. The CDR3 is made up of 14 amino acids. J lost 9 bases, V lost 3 bases, and 4 bases had no gene match. Germline V gives CDR1 MNHEY, CDR2 SMNVEV (reference sequence). The DNA for the CDR3 is TGTGCCAGCAGTTTTGGACAGGGGGCGCTTGAGCAGTTCTTC. It yields the protein CASSFGQGALEQFF.

This clonotype is a singleton in its sample. One end of the junction fails to match germline, which may point to a read error. The chain uses TRBV19 and TRBJ2-1, with a possible D match to TRBD2 (6 bases). The CDR3 is 14 residues long. CDR1 and CDR2 (germline): LNHDA, SQIVND (reference sequence). The chain's CDR3 is CASTIASAADNQFF. CDR3 nucleotide sequence: TGTGCCAGTACTATAGCTAGCGCGGCCGACAATCAGTTCTTC.

This clonotype was observed a handful of times. This chain joins TRBV19 and TRBJ1-1; D remains unclear. The CDR3 is 15 residues long. Trimming stripped 9 bases from V and 0 bases from J, with 17 bases between. CDR1 and CDR2 (germline): LNHDA, SQIVND (reference sequence). CDR3 sequence reads: CASSDGQNMNTEAFF. The CDR3 DNA is TGTGCCAGCAGTGATGGGCAGAACATGAACACTGAAGCTTTCTTT.

The J gene is TRBJ1-1, the V gene TRBV9, with a weak D call TRBD1 (5 bases). The CDR3 has 15 amino acids. Germline CDR1 reads SGDLS; CDR2 reads YYNGEE. V was shortened by 7 bases and J by 6 bases, with 22 bases between the two germline ends. The CDR3 region is CASGLDGTIQSEAFF. The CDR3 DNA reads as TGTGCCAGCGGATTAGATGGGACCATTCAGTCTGAAGCTTTCTTT.